This T cell receptor (beta chain) comes out of a study of blood T cell repertoires in COVID-19. Looking at the study overall: Sources were T cells, B-cell-depleted T cells, or PBMCs; the material itself was cDNA or gDNA.

Original handling: Counts of nucleated cells, estimated from reference gene primer amplification, were obtained. Libraries were prepared by immunoSEQ multiplex PCR; TCRdb keeps only in-frame clonotypes and omits some of them. V and J calls and clone size follow that table, whereas D and trimming were derived from the DNA. The table lists around 280,000 clones, approximately 86% of them singletons. V dropped 4 bases and J dropped 5 bases, with 21 bases sitting between them. Germline CDR1 LNHDA, CDR2 SQIVND (reference sequence). The CDR3 covers 17 residues. The sequenced material came from peripheral blood. The chain recombines TRBV19 with TRBJ2-4, with D perhaps TRBD2 (5 bases). The TCR was taken from a woman in her thirties who had recovered from COVID-19. The CDR3, as DNA: TGTGCCAGTAGTAGCCTGGGTAATTTTCGGGAAGAAAACATTCAGTACTTC. It yields the protein CASSSLGNFREENIQYF.